The subject of this entry is one T cell receptor (beta chain). These data come from a study of blood T cell repertoires in COVID-19. Study context: Sites across the United States, Italy and Spain contributed samples from acute and convalescent COVID-19. Nucleic acid was either cDNA or gDNA, and it came from T cells, B-cell-depleted T cells, or PBMCs.

Donors were grouped by their self-reported clinical history. Data came from immunoSEQ multiplex PCR; TCRdb stores just in-frame clones and leaves some out. This sample has about 290,000 clones; under 90% occur once, and the top ten carry 1.7%. CDR3 length equals 17 residues. The germline V gene encodes CDR1 KGHSH and CDR2 LQKENI. Trimming cost V 3 bases and J 3 bases; bases outside gene matches: 8. This clonotype originated in a woman between 35 and 50 years old who had recovered from COVID-19. The sample comprised PBMCs or T cells enriched from blood (not recorded which). The rearrangement links TRBV18 to TRBJ1-5; 10 positions agree with TRBD1. The CDR3 sequence is CASSPYGTGVTNQPQHF. As DNA, the CDR3 is TGTGCCAGCTCACCTTACGGGACAGGGGTGACCAATCAGCCCCAGCATTTT.